This T cell receptor (beta chain) was retrieved from a study of early T cells in non-severe SARS-CoV-2 infection. Whole-study context: Investigators sequenced bulk RNA drawn from unsorted whole blood, and chains remained unpaired.

Regarding the study as a whole: The VDJdb matching leaned toward anti-spike CD8 responses and overlooked private and CD4 specificities.

In its sample, this clonotype was seen a few times. What it binds is unknown. The protocol attached unique molecular identifiers to individual cDNA molecules. TCRdb analysed the 5' RACE reads with MiXCR anew, one entry per CDR3 protein. The sample has about 110,000 distinct CDR3 sequences, approximately 10% seen once; the top ten hold roughly 8%. Germline lookup yields CDR1 SGHRS and CDR2 YFSETQ. The CDR3 has 14 residues. Trimming removed 0 bases at V and 5 bases at J, with 8 bases between. This chain uses TRBV5-1 with TRBJ2-2; possible D gene TRBD2, 6 bases. The source is an adult who was a healthcare worker with PCR-confirmed SARS-CoV-2 infection or an uninfected control (not recorded which). The specimen was whole blood. In DNA, the CDR3 is TGCGCCAGCAGCTTGGAGGGAGGAACCGGGGAGCTGTTTTTT. Its protein is CASSLEGGTGELFF. The full variable domain, its missing parts supplied by reference TRBV5-1 and TRBJ2-2, is KAGVTQTPRYLIKTRGQQVTLSCSPISGHRSVSWYQQTPGQGLQFLFEYFSETQRNKGNFPGRFSGRQFSNSRSEMNVSTLELGDSALYLCASSLEGGTGELFFGEGSRLTVL.